This T cell receptor beta chain was captured in a study of T-cell reconstitution after alpha-beta-depleted transplantation in children. The authors prepared the TCRbeta library with unique molecular identifiers. From the PCR reads, TCRdb called clonotypes with MiXCR, one entry per CDR3 protein. Here the sample spans 250,000 to 400,000 distinct CDR3 sequences, over 20% being singletons. Study outcomes and limitations: Among T cells one year after transplant, newly produced cells accounted for most counts and diversity. About two months after transplant, alpha-beta T cells reportedly came from several hundred expanded graft clones. In some patients, recipient T cells and intrathymic progenitors surviving conditioning explained high day-60 diversity.

The CDR3 is 13 amino acids. Trimming stripped 1 base from V and 7 bases from J, with 8 bases between. Germline CDR1 is SGHVS and CDR2 is FNYEAQ. Details on this clonotype: The antigen is not known.

The TCR was taken from a male patient aged 5 to 17 who had a stem cell transplant for acute lymphoblastic leukemia, so the T cells may come from the graft donor. Sequencing used PBMCs, mostly from graft donor cells, obtained 180 days after TCRalphabeta/CD19-depleted stem cell transplant. The chain carries TRBV7-6 and TRBJ2-1, with D maybe TRBD1 (5 bases). The CDR3 reads CASSLGAGNEQFF. As DNA, the CDR3 is TGTGCCAGCAGCTTAGGGGCAGGGAATGAGCAGTTCTTC.